The rows below give T cell receptor beta chains drawn from one sample of a study of glioma-infiltrating T cells after dendritic cell vaccination. Sequenced by immunoSEQ multiplex PCR; TCRdb stores in-frame clones only, minus some. The sample has some 58,000 clones; over 75% are singletons. Specimen: blood, collected after dendritic cell vaccination. All receptors derive from a human donor with glioblastoma. Both conserved end residues are part of each CDR3. The D gene is left open where the match is weak. The size field is filled for only some rows; it gives once, few, many or a size class.

clone_size: -
v_call: TRBV9
j_call: TRBJ2-7
d_call: -
cdr3_length: 14
cdr3_nt: TGTGCCAGCAGCGTAGACGGGAACCTCTCCGAGCAGTACTTC
cdr3_aa: CASSVDGNLSEQYF

clone_size: -
v_call: TRBV15
j_call: TRBJ1-1
d_call: -
cdr3_length: 19
cdr3_nt: TGTGCCACCAGCAGAGACGGGACCGATACATATGGGGAGGACACTGAAGCTTTCTTT
cdr3_aa: CATSRDGTDTYGEDTEAFF

clone_size: -
v_call: TRBV4-3
j_call: TRBJ2-7
d_call: TRBD2
cdr3_length: 15
cdr3_nt: TGCGCCAGCAGCCAACCGGGACTAGGGCCCTACGAGCAGTACTTC
cdr3_aa: CASSQPGLGPYEQYF

clone_size: -
v_call: TRBV30
j_call: TRBJ1-5
d_call: -
cdr3_length: 14
cdr3_nt: TGTGCCTGGAGTTCGGGGGTGGGCAATCAGCCCCAGCATTTT
cdr3_aa: CAWSSGVGNQPQHF

clone_size: -
v_call: TRBV5-4
j_call: TRBJ2-7
d_call: TRBD1
cdr3_length: 14
cdr3_nt: TGTGCCAGCAGCCGGGACAGGGGCTCCTACGAGCAGTACTTC
cdr3_aa: CASSRDRGSYEQYF

clone_size: -
v_call: TRBV7-3
j_call: TRBJ2-1
d_call: TRBD2
cdr3_length: 15
cdr3_nt: TGTGCCAGCAGCGATAGCGGGGGGGTCTACAATGAGCAGTTCTTC
cdr3_aa: CASSDSGGVYNEQFF

clone_size: -
v_call: TRBV5-4
j_call: TRBJ1-1
d_call: -
cdr3_length: 13
cdr3_nt: TGTGCCAGCAGCTTGGGGACAGAGATTGAAGCTTTCTTT
cdr3_aa: CASSLGTEIEAFF

clone_size: once
v_call: TRBV7-9
j_call: TRBJ1-2
d_call: -
cdr3_length: 13
cdr3_nt: TGTGCCAGCAGCCCGGGGGGCGACTATGGCTACACCTTC
cdr3_aa: CASSPGGDYGYTF

clone_size: -
v_call: TRBV7-7
j_call: TRBJ2-1
d_call: -
cdr3_length: 16
cdr3_nt: TGTGCTAGCAGCCCAGGGAGGTTGGCGGGCCTCAATGAGCAGTTCTTC
cdr3_aa: CASSPGRLAGLNEQFF

clone_size: -
v_call: TRBV7-2
j_call: TRBJ2-7
d_call: -
cdr3_length: 13
cdr3_nt: TGTGCCAGCAGCTTAGTTGCAGGGCACGAGCAGTACTTC
cdr3_aa: CASSLVAGHEQYF

clone_size: -
v_call: TRBV29-1
j_call: TRBJ2-5
d_call: TRBD2
cdr3_length: 14
cdr3_nt: TGCAGCGGCGGGACTAGCGGGGCACAAGAGACCCAGTACTTC
cdr3_aa: CSGGTSGAQETQYF

clone_size: -
v_call: TRBV4-3
j_call: TRBJ2-5
d_call: TRBD2
cdr3_length: 17
cdr3_nt: TGCGCCAGCAGCCAAGGGACGGGACTAGCGGGGTTGGAGACCCAGTACTTC
cdr3_aa: CASSQGTGLAGLETQYF

clone_size: -
v_call: TRBV11-3
j_call: TRBJ2-5
d_call: TRBD1
cdr3_length: 14
cdr3_nt: TGTGCCAGCAGCGCTCGGGACAGAGGGGAGACCCAGTACTTC
cdr3_aa: CASSARDRGETQYF

clone_size: -
v_call: TRBV7-9
j_call: TRBJ2-5
d_call: -
cdr3_length: 14
cdr3_nt: TGTGCCAGCAGCTTAGTTGGGCTGCAAGAGACCCAGTACTTC
cdr3_aa: CASSLVGLQETQYF

clone_size: few
v_call: TRBV10-2
j_call: TRBJ1-1
d_call: -
cdr3_length: 14
cdr3_nt: TGCGCCAGCAGTGAGTGGGGGGAGGGAGCGGAAGCTTTCTTT
cdr3_aa: CASSEWGEGAEAFF

clone_size: -
v_call: TRBV27
j_call: TRBJ2-1
d_call: -
cdr3_length: 14
cdr3_nt: TGTGCCAGCAGTTTGGGTAATGCGGGGAATGAGCAGTTCTTC
cdr3_aa: CASSLGNAGNEQFF

clone_size: -
v_call: TRBV10-3
j_call: TRBJ2-1
d_call: TRBD1
cdr3_length: 15
cdr3_nt: TGTGCCATCAGCCAAGGGACAGTTGGGTACAATGAGCAGTTCTTC
cdr3_aa: CAISQGTVGYNEQFF

clone_size: few
v_call: TRBV7-9
j_call: TRBJ1-1
d_call: -
cdr3_length: 15
cdr3_nt: TGTGCCAGCAGCCCCTATTCGACAGCGAACACTGAAGCTTTCTTT
cdr3_aa: CASSPYSTANTEAFF

clone_size: -
v_call: TRBV5-1
j_call: TRBJ1-2
d_call: -
cdr3_length: 15
cdr3_nt: TGCGCCAGCAGCTTGGAAGAGGGAAGACGCTATGGCTACACCTTC
cdr3_aa: CASSLEEGRRYGYTF

clone_size: -
v_call: TRBV27
j_call: TRBJ1-5
d_call: -
cdr3_length: 16
cdr3_nt: TGTGCCAGCAGTTTAAATGTACGGCAGGGCCCTGCTTTCCAGCATTTT
cdr3_aa: CASSLNVRQGPAFQHF

clone_size: -
v_call: TRBV10-3
j_call: TRBJ1-1
d_call: -
cdr3_length: 14
cdr3_nt: TGTGCCATCAGTGAGGCCAGGGGGAACACTGAAGCTTTCTTT
cdr3_aa: CAISEARGNTEAFF

clone_size: -
v_call: TRBV29-1
j_call: TRBJ1-1
d_call: -
cdr3_length: 13
cdr3_nt: TGCAGCGTTGAAAACAGAAAGAACACTGAAGCTTTCTTT
cdr3_aa: CSVENRKNTEAFF

clone_size: -
v_call: TRBV7-2
j_call: TRBJ2-5
d_call: -
cdr3_length: 15
cdr3_nt: TGTGCCAGCAGCTTAGCCGTAGAGGGGGATGAGACCCAGTACTTC
cdr3_aa: CASSLAVEGDETQYF

clone_size: -
v_call: TRBV11-2
j_call: TRBJ1-5
d_call: -
cdr3_length: 16
cdr3_nt: TGTGCCAGCAGCCAAATGGGGCAGGGCACGGATCAGCCCCAGCATTTT
cdr3_aa: CASSQMGQGTDQPQHF

clone_size: -
v_call: TRBV6-1
j_call: TRBJ2-5
d_call: TRBD2
cdr3_length: 18
cdr3_nt: TGTGCCAGCAGTGAAACCGTGGGGACTAGCGGGGGGGCAGAGACCCAGTACTTC
cdr3_aa: CASSETVGTSGGAETQYF

clone_size: once
v_call: TRBV9
j_call: TRBJ2-7
d_call: TRBD1
cdr3_length: 13
cdr3_nt: TGTGCCAGCAATAGGCAGGGGGCCTACGAGCAGTACTTC
cdr3_aa: CASNRQGAYEQYF

clone_size: -
v_call: TRBV13
j_call: TRBJ2-5
d_call: TRBD2
cdr3_length: 16
cdr3_nt: TGTGCCAGCAGCAACACTAGCGGGGGATTGGTAGAGACCCAGTACTTC
cdr3_aa: CASSNTSGGLVETQYF

clone_size: -
v_call: TRBV15
j_call: TRBJ1-1
d_call: -
cdr3_length: 14
cdr3_nt: TGTGCCACCAGAGCCAGGGCGGAGACCCCTGAAGCTTTCTTT
cdr3_aa: CATRARAETPEAFF

clone_size: once
v_call: TRBV9
j_call: TRBJ2-7
d_call: TRBD2
cdr3_length: 13
cdr3_nt: TGTGCCCCCAGACTCGGGGGGGCGAACGAGCAGTACTTC
cdr3_aa: CAPRLGGANEQYF

clone_size: -
v_call: TRBV5-1
j_call: TRBJ1-3
d_call: TRBD1
cdr3_length: 17
cdr3_nt: TGCGCCAGCAGCTTGTGGGGACAGGGGGCCTCTGGAAACACCATATATTTT
cdr3_aa: CASSLWGQGASGNTIYF

clone_size: -
v_call: TRBV19
j_call: TRBJ1-1
d_call: TRBD1
cdr3_length: 12
cdr3_nt: TGTGCCACCCAGACAGGGGCCGGGTCGGCTTTCTTT
cdr3_aa: CATQTGAGSAFF

clone_size: -
v_call: TRBV4-1
j_call: TRBJ2-7
d_call: TRBD2
cdr3_length: 15
cdr3_nt: TGCGCCAGCAGCCGGGCTAGCGGGGCTTCCTACGAGCAGTACTTC
cdr3_aa: CASSRASGASYEQYF

clone_size: -
v_call: TRBV28
j_call: TRBJ2-7
d_call: -
cdr3_length: 12
cdr3_nt: TGTGCCAGCACCCTAGGGGGCTACGAGCAGTACTTC
cdr3_aa: CASTLGGYEQYF

clone_size: -
v_call: TRBV29-1
j_call: TRBJ1-5
d_call: -
cdr3_length: 13
cdr3_nt: TGCAGCGTCCTGGTCGGTAGCAATCAGCCCCAGCATTTT
cdr3_aa: CSVLVGSNQPQHF

clone_size: -
v_call: TRBV5-6
j_call: TRBJ2-3
d_call: TRBD1
cdr3_length: 16
cdr3_nt: TGTGCCAGCAAACCCTCGGACAGGGGGCTCGCAGATACGCAGTATTTT
cdr3_aa: CASKPSDRGLADTQYF

clone_size: -
v_call: TRBV4-2
j_call: TRBJ2-5
d_call: TRBD2
cdr3_length: 16
cdr3_nt: TGTGCCAGCAGCCGGGAGCGGGGGGGGTACCAAGAGACCCAGTACTTC
cdr3_aa: CASSRERGGYQETQYF

clone_size: -
v_call: TRBV10-1
j_call: TRBJ2-2
d_call: TRBD2
cdr3_length: 19
cdr3_nt: TGCGCCAGCAGTGAGCACCGGTCTCCGAGCGGGGGGAACACCGGGGAGCTGTTTTTT
cdr3_aa: CASSEHRSPSGGNTGELFF

clone_size: -
v_call: TRBV18
j_call: TRBJ2-1
d_call: -
cdr3_length: 15
cdr3_nt: TGTGCCAGCTCACCACAAGGGGCAGGGGTGAATGAGCAGTTCTTC
cdr3_aa: CASSPQGAGVNEQFF

clone_size: -
v_call: TRBV30
j_call: TRBJ2-3
d_call: -
cdr3_length: 13
cdr3_nt: TGTGCCTGGAGTGCGCTATCCACAGATACGCAGTATTTT
cdr3_aa: CAWSALSTDTQYF

clone_size: -
v_call: TRBV9
j_call: TRBJ1-2
d_call: -
cdr3_length: 14
cdr3_nt: TGTGCCAGCAGCGTAGGGGGAGTCTACTATGGCTACACCTTC
cdr3_aa: CASSVGGVYYGYTF

clone_size: -
v_call: TRBV9
j_call: TRBJ2-3
d_call: TRBD1
cdr3_length: 16
cdr3_nt: TGTGCCAGCAGCGTTAAGGGGGCAAGGAGCACAGATACGCAGTATTTT
cdr3_aa: CASSVKGARSTDTQYF

clone_size: few
v_call: TRBV19
j_call: TRBJ2-5
d_call: TRBD1
cdr3_length: 14
cdr3_nt: TGTGCCACTAGGACAGGGAGTGCACAAGAGACCCAGTACTTC
cdr3_aa: CATRTGSAQETQYF

clone_size: -
v_call: TRBV13
j_call: TRBJ1-6
d_call: -
cdr3_length: 14
cdr3_nt: TGTGCCAGCAGCGCCGACAGCTTTAATTCACCCCTCCACTTT
cdr3_aa: CASSADSFNSPLHF

clone_size: -
v_call: TRBV28
j_call: TRBJ1-5
d_call: -
cdr3_length: 15
cdr3_nt: TGTGCCAGCAGTATCCCAGGGTATAGCAATCAGCCCCAGCATTTT
cdr3_aa: CASSIPGYSNQPQHF

clone_size: -
v_call: TRBV28
j_call: TRBJ2-7
d_call: -
cdr3_length: 16
cdr3_nt: TGTGCCAGCGGAACACCCTCCGGGACAAGCTCCTACGAGCAGTACTTC
cdr3_aa: CASGTPSGTSSYEQYF

clone_size: -
v_call: TRBV18
j_call: TRBJ1-6
d_call: -
cdr3_length: 16
cdr3_nt: TGTGCCAGCTCACCCAGCCAGGGGTTTTCGCATTCACCCCTCCACTTT
cdr3_aa: CASSPSQGFSHSPLHF

clone_size: -
v_call: TRBV11-3
j_call: TRBJ2-2
d_call: -
cdr3_length: 14
cdr3_nt: TGTGCCAGCAGCTTAGGTCACATCACCGGGGAGCTGTTTTTT
cdr3_aa: CASSLGHITGELFF

clone_size: -
v_call: TRBV27
j_call: TRBJ1-6
d_call: -
cdr3_length: 14
cdr3_nt: TGTGCCAGCAGTTTACAGGGTCTAAATTCCCCCCTCCACTTT
cdr3_aa: CASSLQGLNSPLHF

clone_size: -
v_call: TRBV7-9
j_call: TRBJ2-3
d_call: TRBD2
cdr3_length: 16
cdr3_nt: TGTGCCAGCAGCCACCCTACTAGCGGGGAGACGGATACGCAGTATTTT
cdr3_aa: CASSHPTSGETDTQYF

clone_size: -
v_call: TRBV18
j_call: TRBJ1-1
d_call: -
cdr3_length: 15
cdr3_nt: TGTGCCAGCTCACTTTCCAGGGGTTTGGACACTGAAGCTTTCTTT
cdr3_aa: CASSLSRGLDTEAFF

clone_size: -
v_call: TRBV6-5
j_call: TRBJ2-4
d_call: -
cdr3_length: 13
cdr3_nt: TGTGCCAGCAGTTACGGAAAAGGGGACATTCAGTACTTC
cdr3_aa: CASSYGKGDIQYF

clone_size: -
v_call: TRBV9
j_call: TRBJ2-1
d_call: -
cdr3_length: 18
cdr3_nt: TGTGCCAGCAGCGTAGAGGGGGTTCCTGTGAGTTCTCACAATGAGCAGTTCTTC
cdr3_aa: CASSVEGVPVSSHNEQFF

clone_size: -
v_call: TRBV4-1
j_call: TRBJ2-7
d_call: -
cdr3_length: 15
cdr3_nt: TGCGCCAGCAGAACGAATCCGGGGGGCCGCTACGAGCAGTACTTC
cdr3_aa: CASRTNPGGRYEQYF

clone_size: few
v_call: TRBV11-2
j_call: TRBJ2-5
d_call: -
cdr3_length: 15
cdr3_nt: TGTGCCAGCAGCTTAAGGTACAGGGCTCAAGAGACCCAGTACTTC
cdr3_aa: CASSLRYRAQETQYF

clone_size: -
v_call: TRBV27
j_call: TRBJ2-3
d_call: TRBD2
cdr3_length: 13
cdr3_nt: TGTGCCACCCGGACTAGCGGGGGAGATACGCAGTATTTT
cdr3_aa: CATRTSGGDTQYF

clone_size: -
v_call: TRBV7-2
j_call: TRBJ2-1
d_call: TRBD2
cdr3_length: 15
cdr3_nt: TGTGCCAGCAGCCAGAGTCGGACTAGGGGCCATGAGCAGTTCTTC
cdr3_aa: CASSQSRTRGHEQFF

clone_size: -
v_call: TRBV29-1
j_call: TRBJ2-2
d_call: TRBD2
cdr3_length: 14
cdr3_nt: TGCAGCGCTGGCGGGGGGTCGAACACCGGGGAGCTGTTTTTT
cdr3_aa: CSAGGGSNTGELFF